The TCR beta chain under discussion was sequenced for a study of shared clonotypes between healthy human individuals. This table comes from immunoSEQ multiplex PCR, and its TCRdb copy is limited to in-frame clones, with some not included. Among 640,000 or so clones, roughly 70% were seen once, and the ten largest hold less than 2%. As regards this clone: What it binds is not known.

Regarding the study as a whole: All-four-donor shared clonotypes had higher generation probabilities than non-shared clonotypes did.

The CDR3 is made up of 15 amino acids. The J segment lost 2 bases and the V segment lost 4 bases, leaving 5 bases of the junction unmatched. The germline V gene has CDR1 SGHRS and CDR2 YFSETQ. Sequenced material: memory CD4+ T cells sorted from blood. Subset meaning: CD45RA-negative fraction. The TCR comes from a woman aged 25 to 39 in good health. V gene TRBV5-1 combines with J gene TRBJ1-1; 10 bases map to TRBD1. CDR3 nucleotide sequence: TGCGCCAGCAGCCCGGGACAGGGGATTAACACTGAAGCTTTCTTT. It yields the protein CASSPGQGINTEAFF.